Listed below are T cell receptor beta chains from one sample, sequenced in a study of post-analysis software for immune sequencing data. TCRdb itself ran the PCR reads through MiXCR, one entry per CDR3 protein. The profile shows about 400,000 distinct CDR3 sequences, roughly 36% of them singletons. The sequencing input was blood. The receptors were gathered from a girl under 18 with multiple sclerosis. Both conserved end residues are part of each CDR3. D genes are given only for firm matches. The listing skips clone size in some rows; elsewhere it reads once, few, many or a size class.

TRBV6-2/TRBV6-3	-	TRBJ1-1	-	CASSWDDRPNAEAFF	TGTGCCAGCAGTTGGGACGACAGACCGAACGCTGAAGCTTTCTTT
TRBV21-1	-	TRBJ2-5	-	CASSGIPTSGGLETQYF	TGTGCCAGCAGCGGCATCCCGACTAGCGGGGGATTGGAGACCCAGTACTTC
TRBV29-1	-	TRBJ2-7	TRBD1	CSVKGTVRNEQYF	TGCAGCGTCAAAGGGACAGTCCGCAACGAGCAGTACTTC
TRBV4-1	few	TRBJ2-1	TRBD2	CASSQERASGGQAAFF	TGCGCCAGCAGCCAAGAAAGGGCTAGCGGGGGCCAGGCGGCGTTCTTC
TRBV6-5	-	TRBJ2-2	-	CASSYVSAPNTGELFF	TGTGCCAGCAGTTACGTATCGGCTCCGAACACCGGGGAGCTGTTTTTT
TRBV12-3/TRBV12-4	-	TRBJ2-3	TRBD2	CASSLAGLAGRYTQYF	TGTGCCAGCAGTTTAGCGGGACTAGCGGGGAGATATACGCAGTATTTT
TRBV24-1	few	TRBJ2-1	TRBD1	CATSGGQGRGSYNEQFF	TGTGCCACCAGTGGAGGACAGGGCCGGGGGTCCTACAATGAGCAGTTCTTC
TRBV12-3/TRBV12-4	-	TRBJ2-1	TRBD2	CASSKPGLATNEQFF	TGTGCCAGCAGTAAACCGGGACTAGCGACCAATGAGCAGTTCTTC
TRBV7-2	few	TRBJ2-1	TRBD2	CASSWTSGYNEQFF	TGTGCCAGCAGCTGGACTAGCGGTTACAATGAGCAGTTCTTC
TRBV6-5	-	TRBJ2-7	-	CASSYSMAGASYEQYF	TGTGCCAGCAGTTACTCGATGGCAGGGGCGTCCTACGAGCAGTACTTC
TRBV5-5	few	TRBJ2-5	TRBD1	CASSLTGERAAVLQETQYF	TGTGCCAGCAGCTTAACAGGGGAAAGAGCGGCTGTTTTACAAGAGACCCAGTACTTC
TRBV3-1	-	TRBJ2-7	TRBD1	CASSQEAGGPWASYEQYF	TGTGCCAGCAGCCAAGAGGCAGGGGGCCCCTGGGCCTCCTACGAGCAGTACTTC
TRBV29-1	-	TRBJ2-1	-	CSVSREHNEQFF	TGCAGCGTGAGTCGGGAGCACAATGAGCAGTTCTTC
TRBV6-6	-	TRBJ2-7	TRBD1	CASSFPTGAGYEQYF	TGTGCCAGCAGTTTCCCGACAGGGGCAGGATACGAGCAGTACTTC
TRBV18	many	TRBJ2-3	-	CASSPGFSTDTQYF	TGTGCCAGCTCACCCGGATTTAGCACAGATACGCAGTATTTT
TRBV12-3/TRBV12-4	-	TRBJ1-1	-	CASRWDRDGAEAFF	TGTGCCAGCAGGTGGGACCGAGATGGGGCTGAAGCTTTCTTT
TRBV12-3/TRBV12-4	-	TRBJ2-3	-	CASSNVVWGETQITQYF	TGTGCCAGCAGCAACGTCGTCTGGGGGGAAACACAGATAACGCAGTATTTT
TRBV29-1	-	TRBJ2-7	TRBD1	CSVGNRGSYEQYF	TGCAGCGTAGGGAACAGGGGCTCCTACGAGCAGTACTTC